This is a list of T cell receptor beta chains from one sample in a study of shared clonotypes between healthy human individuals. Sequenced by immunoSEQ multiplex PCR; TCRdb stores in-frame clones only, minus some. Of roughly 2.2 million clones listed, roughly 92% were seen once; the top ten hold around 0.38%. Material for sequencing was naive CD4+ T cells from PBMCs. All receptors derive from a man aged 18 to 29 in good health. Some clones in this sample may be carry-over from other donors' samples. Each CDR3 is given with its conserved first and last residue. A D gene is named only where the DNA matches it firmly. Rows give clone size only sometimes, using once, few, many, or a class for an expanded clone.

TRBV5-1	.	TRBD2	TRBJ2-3	TGCGCCAGCAGCTTGGGGACTAGCGGGGGCACAGATACGCAGTATTTT	CASSLGTSGGTDTQYF
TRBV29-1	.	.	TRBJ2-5	TGCAGCGTGGCGGCCGGAGAGACCCAGTACTTC	CSVAAGETQYF
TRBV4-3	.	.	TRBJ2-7	TGCGCCAGCAGCCAACTGGTAGCCGGGACGGGCTCCTACGAGCAGTACTTC	CASSQLVAGTGSYEQYF
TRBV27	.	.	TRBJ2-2	TGTGCCAGCAGTTTAGACGGAACGAACATCGGGGAGCTGTTTTTT	CASSLDGTNIGELFF
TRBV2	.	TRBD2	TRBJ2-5	TGTGCCAGCACAGCGGGAGTAGGGGAGACCCAGTACTTC	CASTAGVGETQYF
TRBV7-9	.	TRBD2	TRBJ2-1	TGTGCCAGCAGGCGCGGACTAGCGGTATACAATGAGCAGTTCTTC	CASRRGLAVYNEQFF
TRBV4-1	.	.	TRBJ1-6	TGCGCCAGCAGCCAAGTGCCAGGGCGGTCCTATAATTCACCCCTCCACTTT	CASSQVPGRSYNSPLHF
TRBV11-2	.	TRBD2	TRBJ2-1	TGTGCCAGCAGCCCACTAGCGGGAGGGCAACGAGCCGCAGGCGCGCAGTTCTTC	CASSPLAGGQRAAGAQFF
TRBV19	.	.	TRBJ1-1	TGTGCCAGTAGGGGCCTACAAAAGAACACTGAAGCTTTCTTT	CASRGLQKNTEAFF
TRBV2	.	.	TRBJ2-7	TGTGCCAGCAGTGCCCGACAGGTAGCTTCCTACGAGCAGTACTTC	CASSARQVASYEQYF
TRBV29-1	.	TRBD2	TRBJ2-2	TGCAGCGCGAGACTAGCGGTTCTCCCACTTGGGGAGCTGTTTTTT	CSARLAVLPLGELFF
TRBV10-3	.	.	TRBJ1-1	TGTGCCATCAGTGTCGATTCTCTTGAAGCTTTCTTT	CAISVDSLEAFF
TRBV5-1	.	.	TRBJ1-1	TGCGCCAGCAGCCCGGTGGGTGTGAACACTGAAGCTTTCTTT	CASSPVGVNTEAFF
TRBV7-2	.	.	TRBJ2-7	TGTGCCAGCAGCTCCCAACAGGGGGGGCCCTACGAGCAGTACTTC	CASSSQQGGPYEQYF
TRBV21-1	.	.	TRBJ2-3	TGTGCCAGCAGCAAGGTTTTATCACTAGCGGGGAGATGCACAGATACGCAGTATTTT	CASSKVLSLAGRCTDTQYF
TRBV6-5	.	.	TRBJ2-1	TGTGCCAGCACCTATACACGGGACCACGGCGATGAGCAGTTCTTC	CASTYTRDHGDEQFF
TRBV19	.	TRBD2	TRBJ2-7	TGTGCCAGTAGTATAGGCAGCGGGAGGGCCGAAGGCGAGCAGTACTTC	CASSIGSGRAEGEQYF
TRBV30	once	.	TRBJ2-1	TGTGCCTGGAGCTCGTATGGTGAGCAGTTCTTC	CAWSSYGEQFF
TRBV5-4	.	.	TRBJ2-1	TGTGCCAGCATTGCCAGGGGGGGCTCCTACAATGAGCAGTTCTTC	CASIARGGSYNEQFF
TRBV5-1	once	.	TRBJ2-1	TGCGCCAGCCGCACGTGGCAGGGGCCCTACAATGAGCAGTTCTTC	CASRTWQGPYNEQFF
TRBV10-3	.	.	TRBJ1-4	TGTGCCATCAGTGGGACGGGGGATGAAAAACTGTTTTTT	CAISGTGDEKLFF
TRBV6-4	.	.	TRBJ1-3	TGTGCCCCCAAATTTCGGGGGCGGCCCAGTAATTTCGCCATATATTTT	CAPKFRGRPSNFAIYF
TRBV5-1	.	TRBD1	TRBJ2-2	TGCGCCAGCCACGCGACGGGACAGGGGAACACCGGGGAGCTGTTTTTT	CASHATGQGNTGELFF
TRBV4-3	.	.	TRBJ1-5	TGCGCCAGCAGTCAAGGGGTTTGGACAGCCAATCAGCCCCAGCATTTT	CASSQGVWTANQPQHF
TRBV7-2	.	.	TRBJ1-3	TGTGCCAGCAGCTTAGTTGGGGGCTCTGGAAACACCATATATTTT	CASSLVGGSGNTIYF
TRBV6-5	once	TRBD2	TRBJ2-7	TGTGCCAGCAGTTACGTGGCGGGAGGGCCTTACGAGCAGTACTTC	CASSYVAGGPYEQYF
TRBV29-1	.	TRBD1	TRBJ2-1	TGCAGCGTTGAAGGGGGCAGGGGGTCCTACAATGAGCAGTTCTTC	CSVEGGRGSYNEQFF
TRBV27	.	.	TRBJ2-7	TGTGCCAGCAGTTTTAGAATCGGGGGAATCGAGCAGTACTTC	CASSFRIGGIEQYF
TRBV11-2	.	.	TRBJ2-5	TGTGCCAGCAGCTTAGGTGGGACTGTCCAAGAGACCCAGTACTTC	CASSLGGTVQETQYF
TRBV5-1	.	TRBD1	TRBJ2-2	TGCGCCAGCAGCGCGGACAGGGGGTATACCGGGGAGCTGTTTTTT	CASSADRGYTGELFF
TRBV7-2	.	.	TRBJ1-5	TGTGCCAGCAGCTTAGATTCCTCTGGCAATCAGCCCCAGCATTTT	CASSLDSSGNQPQHF
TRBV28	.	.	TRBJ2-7	TGTGCCACCAACCAAGGCCGGGCTCCCTACGAGCAGTACTTC	CATNQGRAPYEQYF
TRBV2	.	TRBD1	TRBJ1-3	TGTGCCAGCAGTGATTTCTTTGGCAACAGGGGGAGAAACACCATATATTTT	CASSDFFGNRGRNTIYF
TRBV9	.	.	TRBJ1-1	TGTGCCAGCAGCGCGCTGGGGGGAGGTGTGAACACTGAAGCTTTCTTT	CASSALGGGVNTEAFF
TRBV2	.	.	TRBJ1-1	TGTGCCAGCAGTGGTCCGGGGGCGGCTAACACTGAAGCTTTCTTT	CASSGPGAANTEAFF
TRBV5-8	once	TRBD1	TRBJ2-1	TGTGCCAGCAGCTTGCTGCGGACAGGGTACAATGAGCAGTTCTTC	CASSLLRTGYNEQFF
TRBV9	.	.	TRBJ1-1	TGTGCCAGCAGCGTAACGTCAGGGAACACTGAAGCTTTCTTT	CASSVTSGNTEAFF
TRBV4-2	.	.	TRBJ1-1	TGTGCCAGCAGTCAACCCCGGAGGGACGGGACTGAAGCTTTCTTT	CASSQPRRDGTEAFF
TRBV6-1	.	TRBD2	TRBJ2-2	TGTGCCGGTAGGGTGGCTAGCGGGCCCACCGGGGAGCTGTTTTTT	CAGRVASGPTGELFF
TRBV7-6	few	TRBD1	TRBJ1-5	TGTGCCAGCAGCTTAAGCGGACAGGGGGCTCAGCCCCAGCATTTT	CASSLSGQGAQPQHF
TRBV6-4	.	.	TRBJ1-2	TGTGCCAGCAGTGACTCCCGAAAAGGAGGATCGACTGGCTACACCTTC	CASSDSRKGGSTGYTF
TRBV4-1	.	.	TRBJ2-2	TGCGCCAGCAGGTCAGGCGCAGCAATTGGGGAGCTGTTTTTT	CASRSGAAIGELFF
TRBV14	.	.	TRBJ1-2	TGTGCCAGCAGCCAAGCTGGCAGAGACTATGGCTACACCTTC	CASSQAGRDYGYTF
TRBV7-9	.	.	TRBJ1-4	TGTGCCAGCAGCCCAGGGCGGACTCAAGAAAAACTGTTTTTT	CASSPGRTQEKLFF
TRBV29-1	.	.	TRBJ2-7	TGCAGCGTTGCTCCTACAGGGTGGAGCGAGCAGTACTTC	CSVAPTGWSEQYF
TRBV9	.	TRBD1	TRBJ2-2	TGTGCCAGCAGCGTAGGTAGGGGGCAGAGCACCGGGGAGCTGTTTTTT	CASSVGRGQSTGELFF
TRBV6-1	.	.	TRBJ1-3	TGTGCCAGCAGGAGAGGGGGAGTCTCTGGAAACACCATATATTTT	CASRRGGVSGNTIYF
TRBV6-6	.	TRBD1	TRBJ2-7	TGTGCCAGCAGCCTCCGGGACAGTAAACAATACGAGCAGTACTTC	CASSLRDSKQYEQYF
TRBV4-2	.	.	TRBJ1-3	TGTGCCAGCAGCCAAAGACTGACGCAGTTCGCTGGAAACACCATATATTTT	CASSQRLTQFAGNTIYF